This passage covers 22 T cell receptor beta chains from one sample sequenced in a study of breast tumors, draining lymph nodes, adjacent tissues. TCRdb called the multiplex PCR reads again in MiXCR, with one record for every CDR3 protein. This sample has over 10,000 distinct CDR3 sequences, with about three fifths found just once. Sequences were obtained from tumor-adjacent breast tissue. The receptors come from a female donor with breast cancer. Some clones in this sample may be carry-over from other donors' samples.

This chain uses TRBV6-6 with TRBJ1-2; no clear D gene. Per the germline V gene, CDR1 is MNHNY and CDR2 is SVGAGI (reference sequence). The CDR3 spans 11 residues. V lost 6 bases, J lost 5 bases, and 7 bases lay in between. The CDR3 loop is CASRAGYGYTF. In DNA form, the CDR3 reads TGTGCCAGCAGGGCCGGTTATGGCTACACCTTC.

The V gene is TRBV5-1, the J gene TRBJ2-1; possible D gene TRBD2, 6 bases. V dropped 0 bases and J dropped 6 bases, with 13 bases sitting between them. Germline loops: CDR1 SGHRS, CDR2 YFSETQ. The CDR3 is 15 amino acids. As DNA, the CDR3 is TGCGCCAGCAGCTTGGATACGGGAGAGGGCAATGAGCAGTTCTTC. This sequence encodes CASSLDTGEGNEQFF.

The chain has TRBV29-1 and TRBJ1-2; 10 bases map to TRBD1. V shed 6 bases, J shed 6 bases, and the junction held 10 bases outside the gene matches. Germline CDR1 and CDR2: SQVTM and ANQGSEA. The CDR3 totals 14 residues. The CDR3 DNA sequence: TGCAGCGTAGACCGGGACAGGGGAAGGGATGGCTACACCTTC. The encoded protein is CSVDRDRGRDGYTF.

CDR3 bases: TGTGCCAGCAGCATCGGGGGCTATGGCTACACCTTC. Translating it yields CASSIGGYGYTF. The V call is TRBV7-2, the J call TRBJ1-2; TRBD1 might be the D (5 bases). Looked up from germline, CDR1 is SGHTA and CDR2 is FQGNSA. This CDR3 spans 12 amino acids. V was trimmed by 5 bases and J by 4 bases, leaving 8 bases between them.

This clonotype came up once. V gene TRBV3-1 combines with J gene TRBJ1-2; 10 bases are a match to TRBD1. From germline, CDR1 is LGHDT and CDR2 YNNKEL (reference sequence). This CDR3 contains 16 residues. Trimming cost V 4 bases and J 4 bases; bases outside gene matches: 9. CDR3 residues: CASSRAGTGAGYGYTF. The CDR3 nucleotides are TGTGCCAGCAGCCGCGCCGGGACAGGGGCGGGCTATGGCTACACCTTC.

Sample share makes this clonotype medium-sized. The gene calls are TRBV10-3 and TRBJ2-1, with TRBD2 matching 8 bases. Germline V gene sequence: CDR1 ENHRY, CDR2 SYGVKD. CDR3 length: 14 amino acids. V dropped 10 bases and J dropped 2; count of bases not matched to a gene: 7. CDR3 loop: CATSAGAPYNEQFF. In nucleotides, the CDR3 is TGTGCCACCTCAGCGGGGGCCCCCTACAATGAGCAGTTCTTC.

The chain joins TRBV13 to TRBJ2-7, with TRBD2 matching over 9 bases. The CDR3 is 15 amino acids. Germline assignment: CDR1 PRHDT and CDR2 FYEKMQ (reference sequence). The J segment lost 0 bases and the V segment lost 6 bases, leaving 6 bases of the junction unmatched. The CDR3 spells CASSWQTSGSYEQYF. CDR3 DNA sequence: TGTGCCAGCAGTTGGCAGACTAGCGGCTCCTACGAGCAGTACTTC.

The J gene is TRBJ1-6, the V gene TRBV10-2; D is uncertain. The germline CDR1 and CDR2 sequences are WSHSY and SAAADI. The CDR3 covers 12 residues. V was clipped by 9 bases and J by 11 bases, with 14 bases between them. CDR3 protein: CASQLPRAPLHF. CDR3 in DNA: TGCGCCAGTCAACTTCCAAGGGCACCCCTCCACTTT.

The chain employs TRBV6-5 and TRBJ2-1; D is unclear. Trimming took off 5 bases at V and 3 bases at J, with 11 bases between the two ends. The CDR3 has 14 amino acids. CDR1 and CDR2 (germline): MNHEY, SVGAGI. CDR3 protein: CASSPHGGYNEQFF. The CDR3 DNA sequence: TGTGCCAGCAGTCCCCACGGCGGCTACAATGAGCAGTTCTTC.

The genes are TRBV5-1 and TRBJ1-6, with 7 positions matching TRBD1. The CDR3 runs 19 residues. Germline lookup yields CDR1 SGHRS and CDR2 YFSETQ. The trim removed 2 bases at V and 9 bases at J, leaving 20 bases unmatched. The DNA for the CDR3 is TGCGCCAGCAGCTTACGTGGGGACAGCTTGGACCAAAGGGGTTCACCCCTCCACTTT. Translated: CASSLRGDSLDQRGSPLHF.

This clonotype was recorded only once. This chain joins TRBV12-3 or TRBV12-4 and TRBJ2-7, with unresolved D. The CDR3 has 11 residues. The ends were cut back, 4 bases at V and 3 bases at J, with 4 bases in the middle. The CDR3 DNA sequence: TGTGCCAGCAGTTCCAACTACGAGCAGTACTTC. Translation gives CASSSNYEQYF.

The V and J genes are TRBV20-1 and TRBJ1-6; TRBD1 agrees at 7 bases. The CDR3 totals 16 residues. CDR1 is DFQATT, CDR2 SNEGSKA, per germline (reference sequence). V gave up 3 bases and J gave up 3 bases; unmatched junction bases: 8. CDR3 in DNA: TGCAGTGCTAGGGGCAGGGGGTCAAGCTATAATTCACCCCTCCACTTT. The encoded protein is CSARGRGSSYNSPLHF.

By proportion, this clonotype is medium-sized. This chain connects TRBV6-4 to TRBJ1-6; D ambiguous. CDR1 is MRHNA, CDR2 SNTAGT, per germline. V lost 4 bases, J lost 10 bases, and 14 bases lay in between. This CDR3 has 14 residues. In DNA form, the CDR3 reads TGTGCCAGCAGTGCCTCCTCAGCAACCTCACCCCTCCACTTT. This codes for CASSASSATSPLHF.

This clonotype was detected ten times or more. V usage is TRBV28 and J usage is TRBJ2-3, with TRBD2 matching over 7 bases. CDR1 and CDR2 from the germline V gene are MDHEN and SYDVKM. The CDR3 consists of 16 residues. J lost 0 bases, V lost 7 bases, and 10 bases had no gene match. The CDR3 nucleotides read TGTGCCAGCACCCCTAGCGGCCTGGAGAGCACAGATACGCAGTATTTT. The encoded protein is CASTPSGLESTDTQYF.

The chain uses TRBV7-8 and TRBJ2-3; D gene unclear. V was cut by 1 base and J by 0 bases, with 11 bases left in between. CDR1 SGHVS and CDR2 FQNEAQ come from the germline V gene. The CDR3 covers 16 residues. The CDR3 here is CASSLVDQHSTDTQYF. As DNA, the CDR3 is TGTGCCAGCAGCTTAGTCGATCAGCATAGCACAGATACGCAGTATTTT.

This clonotype was counted a few times. The gene calls are TRBV5-1 and TRBJ1-4, with 11 bases matching TRBD1. This CDR3 has 14 amino acids. CDR1 is SGHRS and CDR2 is YFSETQ in the germline V gene. The ends lost 6 bases at V and 7 bases at J; junction bases unmatched: 5. CDR3 nucleotide sequence: TGCGCCAGCAAGCACGGGACAGGGGGTGAAAAACTGTTTTTT. Protein: CASKHGTGGEKLFF.

The chain combines TRBV20-1 with TRBJ2-7; perhaps TRBD1 as D (7 bases). V was trimmed by 0 bases and J by 3 bases, leaving 15 bases between them. Germline V gives CDR1 DFQATT, CDR2 SNEGSKA (reference sequence). This CDR3 spans 15 amino acids. CDR3 sequence reads: CSARDLRQGGYEQYF. Written as DNA, the CDR3 is TGCAGTGCTAGAGATTTGAGACAGGGAGGCTACGAGCAGTACTTC.

The chain has TRBV15 and TRBJ1-4; the D is unclear. This CDR3 is built from 16 residues. Germline V gives CDR1 LNHNV, CDR2 YYDKDF (reference sequence). Trimming left V 2 bases short and J 8 bases short, with 18 bases between. The DNA of the CDR3 is TGTGCCACCAGCAGAAGTCGGCCGGTAGGTGAAGAAAAACTGTTTTTT. Translated, it gives CATSRSRPVGEEKLFF.

This clonotype was counted ten times or more. This chain uses TRBV24-1 with TRBJ2-1; 10 bases match TRBD2. Germline V gene data show CDR1 as KGHDR and CDR2 as SFDVKD. The CDR3 totals 15 residues. V gave up 1 base and J gave up 11 bases; unmatched junction bases: 7. The CDR3 DNA sequence: TGTGCCACCAGTGATTTTCTTCTAGCGGGGGATAAGCAGTTCTTC. As protein: CATSDFLLAGDKQFF.

The chain couples TRBV20-1 to TRBJ2-1, with 8 bases that match TRBD2. The germline V gene encodes CDR1 DFQATT and CDR2 SNEGSKA (reference sequence). The V gene end was trimmed by 3 bases and the J gene end by 6 bases; junction bases not matched to a gene: 4. This CDR3 contains 13 residues. The CDR3 nucleotides are TGCAGTGCTAGCGGGGGGGCCTCCAATGAGCAGTTCTTC. Encoded protein: CSASGGASNEQFF.

The chain is built from TRBV20-1 and TRBJ2-7; tentatively, D is TRBD2 (6 bases). Between the trimmed V and J ends, which lost 6 bases and 4 bases, there was a span of 19 bases. This CDR3 comprises 14 residues. CDR1 and CDR2 (germline): DFQATT, SNEGSKA (reference sequence). The CDR3 sequence: CSAGDSIRGYEQYF. CDR3 coding DNA: TGCAGTGCGGGGGACTCCATCCGCGGGTACGAGCAGTACTTC.

The chain links TRBV19 to TRBJ1-4, with 9 bases lining up with TRBD1. This CDR3 is built from 14 residues. V gave up 7 bases and J gave up 7 bases; unmatched junction bases: 7. Per the germline V gene, CDR1 is LNHDA and CDR2 is SQIVND (reference sequence). The CDR3, as DNA: TGTGCCAGTACTCTGACAGGGGGAGGTGAAAAACTGTTTTTT. Its translation: CASTLTGGGEKLFF.